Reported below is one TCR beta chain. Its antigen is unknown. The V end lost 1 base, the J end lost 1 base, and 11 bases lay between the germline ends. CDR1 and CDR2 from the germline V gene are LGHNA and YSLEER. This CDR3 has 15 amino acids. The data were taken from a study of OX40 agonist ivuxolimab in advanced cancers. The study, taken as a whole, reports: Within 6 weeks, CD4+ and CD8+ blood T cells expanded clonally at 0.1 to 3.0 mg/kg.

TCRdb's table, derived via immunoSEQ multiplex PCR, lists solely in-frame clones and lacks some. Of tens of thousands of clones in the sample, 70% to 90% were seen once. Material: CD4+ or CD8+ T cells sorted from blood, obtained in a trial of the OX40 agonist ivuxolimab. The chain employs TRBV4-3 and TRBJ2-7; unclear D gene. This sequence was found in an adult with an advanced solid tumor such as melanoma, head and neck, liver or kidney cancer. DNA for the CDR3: TGCGCCAGCAGCCAAGCTTTCGACAATTCCTACGAGCAGTACTTC. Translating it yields CASSQAFDNSYEQYF.